This T cell receptor (beta chain) was sequenced for a study of low-dose radiotherapy and immunotherapy resistance in tumors. Indicated time point: after trial treatment. Treatment here: LDRT plus nivolumab, ipilimumab, low-dose cyclophosphamide and aspirin (RACIN trial). TRAV and TRBV primers primed cDNA for both TCRalpha and TCRbeta. TCR amplification used roughly 18 PCR cycles, a constant-region primer and a V-primer adapter. A single record per CDR3 protein comes from TCRdb applying MiXCR to the reads. The profile shows just over 90,000 distinct CDR3 sequences, about 20% of them singletons. Germline CDR1 reads SGHTA; CDR2 reads FQGNSA. Between the trimmed V and J ends, which lost 7 bases and 8 bases, there was a span of 25 bases. The CDR3 covers 16 residues.

The TCR originated in a female donor with ovarian cancer. Sequencing used PBMCs, obtained after low-dose radiotherapy plus immunotherapy. V usage is TRBV7-2 and J usage is TRBJ2-3; perhaps TRBD1 as D (6 bases). The CDR3 bases are TGTGCCAGCACCAAAGAACCCAGGGGTGGAAGACCTACGCAGTATTTT. Protein sequence: CASTKEPRGGRPTQYF.